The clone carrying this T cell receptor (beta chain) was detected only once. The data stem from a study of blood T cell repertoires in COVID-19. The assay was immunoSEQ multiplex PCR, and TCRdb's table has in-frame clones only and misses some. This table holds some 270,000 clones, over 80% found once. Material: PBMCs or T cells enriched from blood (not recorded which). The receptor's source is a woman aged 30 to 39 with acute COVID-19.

As DNA, the CDR3 is TGTGCCAGCAGCCAAGGGCCGGAGGGGGCATTTGGCTACACCTTC. Its protein is CASSQGPEGAFGYTF. The V and J genes are TRBV14 and TRBJ1-2; 7 bases are a match to TRBD1. From germline, CDR1 is SGHDN and CDR2 FVKESK. V lost 1 base, J lost 7 bases, and 9 bases stayed unmatched. The length of the CDR3 is 15 residues.